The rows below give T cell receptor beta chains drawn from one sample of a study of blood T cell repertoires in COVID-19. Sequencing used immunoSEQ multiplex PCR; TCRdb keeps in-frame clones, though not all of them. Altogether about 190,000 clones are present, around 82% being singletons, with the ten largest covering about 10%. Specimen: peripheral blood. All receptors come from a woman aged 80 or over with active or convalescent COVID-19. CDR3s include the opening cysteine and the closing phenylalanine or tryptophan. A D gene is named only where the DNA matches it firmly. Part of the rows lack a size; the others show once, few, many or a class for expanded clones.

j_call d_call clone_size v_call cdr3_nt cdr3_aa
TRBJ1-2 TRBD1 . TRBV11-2 TGTGCCAGCAGCTCGACAGGGATTGGCTACACCTTC CASSSTGIGYTF
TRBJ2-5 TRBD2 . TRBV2 TGTGCCAGCAGGCGGGAGGAGACCCAGTACTTC CASRREETQYF
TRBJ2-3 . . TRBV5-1 TGCGCCAGCAGTCGGGGAGTCCCTAGCACAGATACGCAGTATTTT CASSRGVPSTDTQYF
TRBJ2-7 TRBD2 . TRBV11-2 TGTGCCAGCAGCCAGTGGAGGGCTAGCGGGGAGCAGTACTTC CASSQWRASGEQYF
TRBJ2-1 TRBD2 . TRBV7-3 TGTGCCAGCAGCCGCGGGAGTCCGTCCTACAATGAGCAGTTCTTC CASSRGSPSYNEQFF
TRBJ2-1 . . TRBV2 TGTGCCAGCAGTGAAGTTTCGCGTGTCAATAGCTCCTACAATGAGCAGTTCTTC CASSEVSRVNSSYNEQFF
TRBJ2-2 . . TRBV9 TGTGCCAGCAGCGTAGTAGGGGGAGCTGGCGGGGAGCTGTTTTTT CASSVVGGAGGELFF
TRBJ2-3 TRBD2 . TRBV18 TGTGCCAGCTCACTTTCGACCGGGACTACAGCCGCGGATACGCAGTATTTT CASSLSTGTTAADTQYF
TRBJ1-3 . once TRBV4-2 TGTGCCAGCAGCCAAGTATTGGGGGGCTCTGGAAACACCATATATTTT CASSQVLGGSGNTIYF
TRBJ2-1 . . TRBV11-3 TGTGCCAGCAGCTTAGATTCCAGCTCCTACAATGAGCAGTTCTTC CASSLDSSSYNEQFF
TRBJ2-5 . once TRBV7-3 TGTGCCAGCAGCTTGCTAGGGGAAGAGACCCAGTACTTC CASSLLGEETQYF
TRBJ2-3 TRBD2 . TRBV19 TGTGCTACTGGACTAGCGGGGAGTGATACGCAGTATTTT CATGLAGSDTQYF
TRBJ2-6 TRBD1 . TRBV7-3 TGTGCCAGCAGCTTAAAAGGGACAGGGCTCCACGTCCTGACTTTC CASSLKGTGLHVLTF
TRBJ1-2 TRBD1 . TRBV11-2 TGTGCCAGCAGCCCAACAGGACAGGGTTCGATTGGCTACACCTTC CASSPTGQGSIGYTF
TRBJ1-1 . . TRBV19 TGTGCCAGTACCCCACTCAGGGACACCGACACTGAAGCTTTCTTT CASTPLRDTDTEAFF
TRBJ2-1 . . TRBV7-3 TGTGCCAGCAGCCCCGGGCGACTAGTAGATGAGCAGTTCTTC CASSPGRLVDEQFF
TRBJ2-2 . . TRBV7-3 TGTGCCAGCAGCCTGGGACAGAACACCGGGGAGCTGTTTTTT CASSLGQNTGELFF
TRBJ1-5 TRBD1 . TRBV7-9 TGTGCCAGCAGCTACGACAGGGATCAGCCCCAGCATTTT CASSYDRDQPQHF
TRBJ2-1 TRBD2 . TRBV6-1 TGTGCCAGCAGTGAATTTTTGGGACTAGCGCCCGACAATGAGCAGTTCTTC CASSEFLGLAPDNEQFF
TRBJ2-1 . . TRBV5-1 TGCGCCAGCAGCTCAGACAGAAACAATGAGCAGTTCTTC CASSSDRNNEQFF
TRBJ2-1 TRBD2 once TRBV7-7 TGTGCCAGCAGCTTAGTAGGCAGCGGGAGGGCCGCAACCGGAAATGAGCAGTTCTTC CASSLVGSGRAATGNEQFF
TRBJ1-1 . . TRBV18 TGTGCCAGCTCACCACGCCAGTTGAACACTGAAGCTTTCTTT CASSPRQLNTEAFF
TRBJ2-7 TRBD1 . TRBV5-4 TGTGCCAGCAGCTTCGGGGGACAGGGTACGATGAATGAGCAGTACTTC CASSFGGQGTMNEQYF
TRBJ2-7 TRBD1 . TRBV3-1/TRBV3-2 TGTGCCAGCAGCCAAGCAACCATCCCGGGACAGGGGAAAAACGAGCAGTACTTC CASSQATIPGQGKNEQYF
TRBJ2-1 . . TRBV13 TGTGCCAGCAGCTTAGGTGTAGGGGCTAGTTTATCTGGCAATGAGCAGTTCTTC CASSLGVGASLSGNEQFF
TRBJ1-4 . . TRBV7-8 TGTGCCAGCAGCTTAGGGGGGACACAGAGAAGTGAAAAACTGTTTTTT CASSLGGTQRSEKLFF
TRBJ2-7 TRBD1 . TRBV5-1 TGCGCCAGCAGCTCGGGAATCGGGACAGGGGCCTACGAGCAGTACTTC CASSSGIGTGAYEQYF
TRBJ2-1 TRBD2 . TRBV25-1 TGTGCCAGCAGTGAGTATGTGGCTAGCGGGAGAGATGAGCAGTTCTTC CASSEYVASGRDEQFF
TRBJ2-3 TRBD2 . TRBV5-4 TGTGCCAGCAGCTTGGACCTGGGACTAGCGGTCACAGATACGCAGTATTTT CASSLDLGLAVTDTQYF
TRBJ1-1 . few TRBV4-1 TGCGCCAGCAGCCAAGATCCCGGCGGGGGGAACACTGAAGCTTTCTTT CASSQDPGGGNTEAFF